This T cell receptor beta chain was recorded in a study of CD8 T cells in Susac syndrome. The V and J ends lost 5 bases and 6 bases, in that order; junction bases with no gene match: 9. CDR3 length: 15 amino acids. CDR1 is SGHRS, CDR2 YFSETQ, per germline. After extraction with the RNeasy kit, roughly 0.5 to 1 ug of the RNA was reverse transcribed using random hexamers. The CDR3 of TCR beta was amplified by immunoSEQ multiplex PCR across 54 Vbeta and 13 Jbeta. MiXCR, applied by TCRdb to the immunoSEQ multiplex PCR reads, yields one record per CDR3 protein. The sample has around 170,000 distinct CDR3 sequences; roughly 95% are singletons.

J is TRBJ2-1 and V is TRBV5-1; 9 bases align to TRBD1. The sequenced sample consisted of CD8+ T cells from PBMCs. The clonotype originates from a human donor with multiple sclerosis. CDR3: CASRVGQGFSNEQFF. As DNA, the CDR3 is TGCGCCAGCAGGGTGGGACAGGGATTTTCCAATGAGCAGTTCTTC.